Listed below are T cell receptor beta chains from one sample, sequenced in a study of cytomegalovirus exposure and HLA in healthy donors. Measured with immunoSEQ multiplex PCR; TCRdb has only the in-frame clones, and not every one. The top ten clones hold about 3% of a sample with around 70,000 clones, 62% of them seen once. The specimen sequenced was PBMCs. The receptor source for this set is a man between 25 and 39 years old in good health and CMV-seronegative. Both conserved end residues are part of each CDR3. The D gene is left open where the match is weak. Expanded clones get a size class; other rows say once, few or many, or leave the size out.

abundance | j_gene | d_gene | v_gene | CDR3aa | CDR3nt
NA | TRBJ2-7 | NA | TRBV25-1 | CASSSDNPPFGQYF | TGTGCCAGCAGCTCAGACAATCCACCTTTCGGGCAGTACTTC
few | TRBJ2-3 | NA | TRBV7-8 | CASSLGYGGARTDTQYF | TGTGCCAGCAGCTTAGGATATGGGGGGGCCAGGACAGATACGCAGTATTTT
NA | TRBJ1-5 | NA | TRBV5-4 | CASSLDRSTQPQHF | TGTGCCAGCAGCTTGGACCGCAGTACTCAGCCCCAGCATTTT
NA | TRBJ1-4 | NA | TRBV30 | CAWNIREKLFF | TGTGCCTGGAATATCCGGGAAAAACTGTTTTTT
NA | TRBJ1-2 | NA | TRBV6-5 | CASSRPGLGYGYTF | TGTGCCAGCAGTCGACCTGGGCTGGGCTATGGCTACACCTTC
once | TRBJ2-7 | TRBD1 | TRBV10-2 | CASDRAGYSEQYF | TGCGCCAGTGACAGGGCTGGGTATTCCGAGCAGTACTTC
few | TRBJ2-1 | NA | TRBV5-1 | CASSPNAGGPLYNEQFF | TGCGCCAGCAGCCCGAACGCCGGGGGGCCACTCTACAATGAGCAGTTCTTC
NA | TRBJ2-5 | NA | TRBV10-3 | CAISGQGQETQYF | TGTGCCATCAGTGGACAAGGCCAAGAGACCCAGTACTTC
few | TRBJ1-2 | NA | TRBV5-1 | CASSLDGGAYGYTF | TGCGCCAGCAGCTTGGATGGGGGCGCCTATGGCTACACCTTC
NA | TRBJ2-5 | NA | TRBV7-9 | CASSLVGGLPQETQYF | TGTGCCAGCAGCTTAGTGGGGGGACTGCCCCAAGAGACCCAGTACTTC
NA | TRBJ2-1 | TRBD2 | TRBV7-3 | CASSETPGLAGAPQFF | TGTGCCAGCAGCGAGACCCCCGGACTAGCGGGGGCTCCACAGTTCTTC
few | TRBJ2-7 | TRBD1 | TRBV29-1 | CSVEDRTGTNYEQYF | TGCAGCGTTGAAGATAGGACAGGCACGAACTACGAGCAGTACTTC
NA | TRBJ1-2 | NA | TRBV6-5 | CASSYGGDDGYTF | TGTGCCAGCAGTTACGGGGGCGACGATGGCTACACCTTC
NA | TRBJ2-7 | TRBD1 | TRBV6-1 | CASSEGQGARQYF | TGTGCCAGCAGTGAAGGACAGGGGGCGCGGCAGTACTTC
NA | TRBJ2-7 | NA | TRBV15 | CATSKAGAIEQYF | TGTGCCACCAGCAAGGCGGGGGCAATCGAGCAGTACTTC
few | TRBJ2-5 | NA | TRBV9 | CASSVTGMETQYF | TGTGCCAGCAGCGTTACAGGGATGGAGACCCAGTACTTC
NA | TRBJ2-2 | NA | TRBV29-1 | CSVEQGNTGELFF | TGCAGCGTGGAACAGGGAAACACCGGGGAGCTGTTTTTT
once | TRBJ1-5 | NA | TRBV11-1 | CASSQQGSNQPQHF | TGTGCCAGCAGCCAACAGGGAAGCAATCAGCCCCAGCATTTT
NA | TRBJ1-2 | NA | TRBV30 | CAWSRGHQGFGLDYGYTF | TGTGCCTGGAGTCGAGGGCACCAGGGGTTTGGCCTGGACTATGGCTACACCTTC
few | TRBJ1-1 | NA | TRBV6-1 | CASRGPTNTEAFF | TGTGCCAGCAGGGGGCCCACGAACACTGAAGCTTTCTTT
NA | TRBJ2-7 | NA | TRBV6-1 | CASMAPSYEQYF | TGTGCCAGCATGGCCCCATCCTACGAGCAGTACTTC
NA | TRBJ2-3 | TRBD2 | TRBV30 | CAWGWGTSDIDTQYF | TGTGCCTGGGGTTGGGGGACTAGCGACATAGATACGCAGTATTTT
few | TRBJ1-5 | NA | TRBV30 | CAWSVGSNQPQHF | TGTGCCTGGAGTGTGGGCAGCAATCAGCCCCAGCATTTT
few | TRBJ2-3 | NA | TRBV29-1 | CSVERGGNTDTQYF | TGCAGCGTTGAGAGGGGAGGCAACACAGATACGCAGTATTTT
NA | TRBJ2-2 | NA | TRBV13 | CASSPPSSAGELFF | TGTGCCAGCAGCCCGCCCTCTAGTGCCGGGGAGCTGTTTTTT
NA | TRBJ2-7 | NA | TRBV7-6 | CASSFRRASYEQYF | TGTGCCAGCAGCTTTAGGAGGGCCTCCTACGAGCAGTACTTC
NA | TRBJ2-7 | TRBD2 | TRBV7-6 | CASSAGLAGEEQYF | TGTGCCAGCAGCGCCGGACTAGCGGGGGAAGAGCAGTACTTC
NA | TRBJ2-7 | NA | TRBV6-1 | CASRESHDSQPHEQYF | TGTGCCAGCAGAGAAAGCCATGACAGCCAACCCCACGAGCAGTACTTC
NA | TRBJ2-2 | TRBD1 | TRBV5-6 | CASSTGTGGWTGELFF | TGTGCCAGCAGCACCGGGACAGGGGGCTGGACCGGGGAGCTGTTTTTT
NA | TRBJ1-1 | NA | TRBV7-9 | CASSLAGGGEAFF | TGTGCCAGCAGCTTAGCAGGCGGGGGCGAAGCTTTCTTT
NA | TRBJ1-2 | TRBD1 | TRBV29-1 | CSVGPGDSYYGYTF | TGCAGCGTGGGTCCAGGGGACAGCTACTATGGCTACACCTTC
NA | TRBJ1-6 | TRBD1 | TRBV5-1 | CASSSLDRGNSPLHF | TGCGCCAGCAGCTCGCTGGACAGGGGGAATTCACCCCTCCACTTT
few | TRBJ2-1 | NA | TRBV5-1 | CASSLGQANEQFF | TGCGCCAGCAGCTTGGGCCAGGCCAATGAGCAGTTCTTC
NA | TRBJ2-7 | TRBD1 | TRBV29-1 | CSVEDPAGQGATYEQYF | TGCAGCGTTGAAGATCCCGCCGGACAGGGGGCAACCTACGAGCAGTACTTC
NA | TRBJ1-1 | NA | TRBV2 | CASRPQTENTEAFF | TGTGCCAGCAGGCCTCAGACAGAGAACACTGAAGCTTTCTTT
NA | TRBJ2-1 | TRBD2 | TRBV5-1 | CASSSPMGVGGAPLYEQFF | TGCGCCAGCAGCTCGCCAATGGGTGTGGGAGGGGCTCCTTTGTATGAGCAGTTCTTC